This TCR beta chain was retrieved from a study of somatic mutations in cytotoxic T cells in rheumatoid arthritis. As for the study in general: Sorted by flow to nearly 100% purity were some V beta antibody-stained T-cell populations, including V beta1+ cells sequenced for TCRB. General observations from the study: Patients with rheumatoid arthritis showed a slight underrepresentation of TRBV07, a finding that was never subjected to any adjustment for multiple comparisons.

Once isolated by positive magnetic bead selection, the CD4+ and CD8+ cells had their purity checked by flow cytometry. The CDR3 loop spans 15 amino acids. Per the germline V gene, CDR1 is LNHDA and CDR2 is SQIVND (reference sequence). With V trimmed by 2 bases and J by 7 bases, 6 bases remained unmatched. With respect to this clone: Its target is not known.

Sequenced by immunoSEQ multiplex PCR; TCRdb stores in-frame clones only, minus some. The sample holds some 14,000 clones, less than 80% seen once. The rearrangement links TRBV19 to TRBJ2-3; 10 positions agree with TRBD2. What was sequenced was CD8+ T cells sorted from blood. This clonotype was sampled from an adult with rheumatoid arthritis. The chain's CDR3 is CASSISSGGPNTQYF. CDR3 in DNA: TGTGCCAGTAGTATATCTAGCGGGGGTCCAAATACGCAGTATTTT.